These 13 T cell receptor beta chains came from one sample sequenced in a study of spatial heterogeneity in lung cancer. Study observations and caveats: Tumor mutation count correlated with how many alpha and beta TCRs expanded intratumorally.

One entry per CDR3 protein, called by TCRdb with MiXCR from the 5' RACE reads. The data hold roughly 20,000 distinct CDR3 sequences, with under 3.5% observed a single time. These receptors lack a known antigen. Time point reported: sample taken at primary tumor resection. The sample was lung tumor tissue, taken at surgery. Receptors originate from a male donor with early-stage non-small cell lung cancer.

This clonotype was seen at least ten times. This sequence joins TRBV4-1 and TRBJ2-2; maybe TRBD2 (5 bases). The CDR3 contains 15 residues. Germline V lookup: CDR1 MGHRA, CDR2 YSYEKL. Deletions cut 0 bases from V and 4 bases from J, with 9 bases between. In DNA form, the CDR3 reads TGCGCCAGCAGCCAAGAGGGGAGATCCACCGGGGAGCTGTTTTTT. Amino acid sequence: CASSQEGRSTGELFF.

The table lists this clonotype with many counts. The CDR3 region is CASGLGGTNEKLFF. CDR3 DNA sequence: TGTGCCAGCGGTCTTGGAGGCACTAATGAAAAACTGTTTTTT. J is TRBJ1-4 and V is TRBV5-5; D gene ambiguous. Germline-derived CDR1 and CDR2 are SGHKS and YYEKEE (reference sequence). V gave up 7 bases and J gave up 2 bases, with 12 bases separating them. The CDR3 sequence is 14 residues long.

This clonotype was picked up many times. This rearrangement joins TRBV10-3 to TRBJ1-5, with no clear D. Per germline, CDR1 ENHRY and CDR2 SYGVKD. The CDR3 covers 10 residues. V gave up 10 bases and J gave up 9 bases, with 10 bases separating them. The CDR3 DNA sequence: TGTGCCACGGGCGAAGGGCCCCAGCATTTT. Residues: CATGEGPQHF.

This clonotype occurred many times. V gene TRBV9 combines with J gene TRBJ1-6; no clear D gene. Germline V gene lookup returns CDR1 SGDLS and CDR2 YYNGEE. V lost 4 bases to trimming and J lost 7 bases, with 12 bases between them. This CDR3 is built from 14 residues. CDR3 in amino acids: CASSPGYNNSPLHF. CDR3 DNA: TGTGCCAGCAGCCCCGGATACAACAATTCACCCCTCCACTTT.

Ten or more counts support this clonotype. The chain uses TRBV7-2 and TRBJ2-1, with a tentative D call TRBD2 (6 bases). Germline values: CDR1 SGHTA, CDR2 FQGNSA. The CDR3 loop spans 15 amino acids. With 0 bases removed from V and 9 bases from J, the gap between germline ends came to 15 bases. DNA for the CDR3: TGTGCCAGCAGCTTAGCGCGGGGAATTTACGGTGAGCAGTTCTTC. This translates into CASSLARGIYGEQFF.

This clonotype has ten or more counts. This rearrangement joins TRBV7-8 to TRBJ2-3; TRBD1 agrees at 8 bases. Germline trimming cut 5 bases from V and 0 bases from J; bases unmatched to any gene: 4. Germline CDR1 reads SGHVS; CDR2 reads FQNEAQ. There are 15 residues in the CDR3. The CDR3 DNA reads TGTGCCAGCAGCCTATGGACAGGGAGCACAGATACGCAGTATTTT. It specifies CASSLWTGSTDTQYF.

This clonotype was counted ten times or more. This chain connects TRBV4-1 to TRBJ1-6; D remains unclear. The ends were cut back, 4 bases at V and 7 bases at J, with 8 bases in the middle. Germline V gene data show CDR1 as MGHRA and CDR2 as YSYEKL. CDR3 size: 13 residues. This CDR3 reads CASSPTENSPLHF. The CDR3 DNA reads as TGCGCCAGCAGCCCCACGGAGAATTCACCCCTCCACTTT.

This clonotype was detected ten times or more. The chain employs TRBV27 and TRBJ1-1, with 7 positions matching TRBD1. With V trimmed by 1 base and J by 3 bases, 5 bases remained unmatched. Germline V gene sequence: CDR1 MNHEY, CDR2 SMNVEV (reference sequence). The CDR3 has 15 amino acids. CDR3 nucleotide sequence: TGTGCCAGCAGTTTATACAGGGGCTGGGACACTGAAGCTTTCTTT. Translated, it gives CASSLYRGWDTEAFF.

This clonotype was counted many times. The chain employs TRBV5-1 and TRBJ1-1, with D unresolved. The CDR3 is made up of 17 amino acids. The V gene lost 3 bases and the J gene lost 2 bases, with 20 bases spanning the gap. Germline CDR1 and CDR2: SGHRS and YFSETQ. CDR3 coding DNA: TGCGCCAGCAGCTCCCCATCATATAAGGAGCATAACACTGAAGCTTTCTTT. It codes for CASSSPSYKEHNTEAFF.

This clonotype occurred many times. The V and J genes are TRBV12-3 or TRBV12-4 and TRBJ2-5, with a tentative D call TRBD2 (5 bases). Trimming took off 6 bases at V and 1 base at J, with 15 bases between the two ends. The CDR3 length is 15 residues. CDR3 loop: CASSLLSLAQETQYF. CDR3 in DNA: TGTGCCAGCAGCCTCCTCAGTCTAGCCCAAGAGACCCAGTACTTC.

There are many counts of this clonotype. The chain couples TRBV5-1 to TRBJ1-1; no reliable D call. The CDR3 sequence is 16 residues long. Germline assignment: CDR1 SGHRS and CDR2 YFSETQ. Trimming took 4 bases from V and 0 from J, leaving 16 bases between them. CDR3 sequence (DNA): TGCGCCAGCAGCAAAGTCGCGGGGAAACTGAACACTGAAGCTTTCTTT. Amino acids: CASSKVAGKLNTEAFF. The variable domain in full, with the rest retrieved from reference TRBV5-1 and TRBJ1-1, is KAGVTQTPRYLIKTRGQQVTLSCSPISGHRSVSWYQQTPGQGLQFLFEYFSETQRNKGNFPGRFSGRQFSNSRSEMNVSTLELGDSALYLCASSKVAGKLNTEAFFGQGTRLTVV.

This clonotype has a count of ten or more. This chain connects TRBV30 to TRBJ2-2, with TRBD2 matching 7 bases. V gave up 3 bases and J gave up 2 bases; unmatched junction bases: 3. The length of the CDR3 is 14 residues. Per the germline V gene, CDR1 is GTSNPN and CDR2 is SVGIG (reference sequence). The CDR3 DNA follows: TGTGCCTGGAGAGGGGAGGGAAACACCGGGGAGCTGTTTTTT. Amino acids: CAWRGEGNTGELFF.

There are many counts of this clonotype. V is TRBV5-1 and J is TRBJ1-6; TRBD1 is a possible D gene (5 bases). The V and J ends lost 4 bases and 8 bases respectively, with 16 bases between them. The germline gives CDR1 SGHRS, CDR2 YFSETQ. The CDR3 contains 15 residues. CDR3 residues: CASSPGAAGDSPLHF. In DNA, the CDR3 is TGCGCCAGCAGCCCCGGGGCCGCGGGAGATTCACCCCTCCACTTT.